These 7 T cell receptor beta chains share one sample of origin, sequenced in a study of T cells in Graves' hyperthyroidism and ophthalmopathy. RNA transcripts gave rise to amplified TCR beta CDR3 regions. Primed by the HTBI set, a first-round RT-PCR was run on the TCR CDR3. In TCRdb, the multiplex PCR reads were re-called with MiXCR into one record per CDR3 protein. The data hold approximately 370,000 distinct CDR3 sequences, with 17% observed a single time. The specimen sequenced was blood. These receptors all stem from a young woman with Graves' hyperthyroidism that later progressed to Graves' ophthalmopathy.

The V call is TRBV29-1, the J call TRBJ2-1; 15 bases map to TRBD2. The V gene's germline CDR1 is SQVTM and CDR2 ANQGSEA. The CDR3 covers 16 residues. Trimming at V came to 6 bases and at J to 4 bases, leaving 7 bases not matched to a gene. This CDR3 reads CSVTGTSGRRYNEQFF. CDR3 nucleotide sequence: TGCAGCGTAACCGGGACTAGCGGGAGGCGGTACAATGAGCAGTTCTTC.

The chain employs TRBV30 and TRBJ1-5, with D perhaps TRBD1 (6 bases). The V end lost 0 bases, the J end lost 7 bases, and 7 bases lay between the germline ends. This CDR3 has 12 amino acids. Germline V CDR1 and CDR2: GTSNPN, SVGIG (reference sequence). CDR3 amino acids: CAWSVQGQPQHF. The CDR3 DNA is TGTGCCTGGAGTGTACAGGGACAGCCCCAGCATTTT.

DNA of the CDR3: TGTGCCAGCAGTTTCGGCGGGACAGAAGAGACCCAGTACTTC. Its protein is CASSFGGTEETQYF. This chain uses TRBV27 with TRBJ2-5; D is possibly TRBD1 (7 bases). The germline gives CDR1 MNHEY, CDR2 SMNVEV (reference sequence). The CDR3 contains 14 residues. Between the trimmed V and J ends, which lost 3 bases and 3 bases, there was a span of 11 bases.

This clonotype was observed many times. CDR3 DNA: TGCAGCGTCGCCGGGGATATTACAGGGACCCAGTACTTC. Its protein product is CSVAGDITGTQYF. The chain has TRBV29-1 and TRBJ2-5, with D possibly called TRBD1 or TRBD2 (5 bases each). CDR1 SQVTM and CDR2 ANQGSEA come from the germline V gene. The CDR3 is made up of 13 amino acids. V was clipped by 6 bases and J by 7 bases, with 18 bases between them.

Remarks on this clonotype: A read error is possible here, since a much larger clone lies one base away. This chain connects TRBV11-1 to TRBJ2-2, with a tentative D call TRBD2 (5 bases). This CDR3 comprises 13 residues. Germline CDR1 reads SGHAT; CDR2 reads FQDESV (reference sequence). The DNA of the CDR3 is TGTGCCAGCAGCTTTCTTTCGACCGGGGAGCTGCTTTTT. Protein sequence: CASSFLSTGELLF.

In its sample, this clonotype was seen many times. The rearrangement joins TRBV28 to TRBJ2-3, with D possibly being TRBD1 (7 bases). The V gene's germline CDR1 is MDHEN and CDR2 SYDVKM. The CDR3 runs 14 residues. Trimming left V 8 bases short and J 5 bases short, with 17 bases between. The CDR3 loop reads CASCGAGGRDTQYF. Written as DNA, the CDR3 is TGTGCCAGCTGCGGGGCAGGGGGTCGAGATACGCAGTATTTT.

This clonotype was detected a few times. This chain joins TRBV5-8 and TRBJ2-5; a weak D match, TRBD2 (5 bases). Trimming shortened V by 1 base and J by 1 base, and 11 bases separated the two germline ends. This CDR3 is built from 15 residues. CDR1 SGHTS and CDR2 YDEGEE come from the germline V gene. CDR3: CASSLTRAIQETQYF. In DNA form, the CDR3 reads TGTGCCAGCAGCTTGACGCGGGCGATCCAAGAGACCCAGTACTTC.